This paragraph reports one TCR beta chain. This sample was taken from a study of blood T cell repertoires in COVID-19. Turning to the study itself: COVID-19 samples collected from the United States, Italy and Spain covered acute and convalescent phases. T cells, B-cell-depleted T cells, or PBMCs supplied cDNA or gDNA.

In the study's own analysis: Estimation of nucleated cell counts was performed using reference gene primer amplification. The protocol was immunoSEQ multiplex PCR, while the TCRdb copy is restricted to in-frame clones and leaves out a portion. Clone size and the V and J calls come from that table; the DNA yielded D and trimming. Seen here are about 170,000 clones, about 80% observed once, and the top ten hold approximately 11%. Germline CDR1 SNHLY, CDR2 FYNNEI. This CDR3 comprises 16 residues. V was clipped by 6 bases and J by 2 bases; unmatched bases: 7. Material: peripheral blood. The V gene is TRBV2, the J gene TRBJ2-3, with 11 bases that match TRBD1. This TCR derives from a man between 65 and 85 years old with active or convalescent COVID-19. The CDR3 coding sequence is TGTGCCAGCAGATTGGACAGGGGGCTATTCACAGATACGCAGTATTTT. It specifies CASRLDRGLFTDTQYF.